This T cell receptor beta chain is from a study of T cell responses to AZD1222 COVID-19 vaccine. Whole-study context: Second doses that came at about 4 or about 12 weeks were put together.

Study findings and constraints: Vaccine-associated CD4 TCRs ranged over spike, dominating at 160-218 and 743-854. Repertoires in all cases were sampled only once the peak T cell response had passed. Baseline serology detected seropositivity in only six AZD1222 recipients.

Profiling relied on immunoSEQ multiplex PCR, and the TCRdb table lists in-frame clones only, not all of them. This table has around 99,000 clones, just over 90% appearing once. Of note for this clone: Its specificity is not known.

Trimming removed 2 bases at V and 8 bases at J, with 9 bases between. The CDR3 is 13 amino acids. CDR1 and CDR2 (germline): KGHDR, SFDVKD. The clonotype originates from an adult in good health. The specimen comprised peripheral blood, sampled on day 0 of AZD1222 vaccination. This chain links TRBV24-1 with TRBJ2-1, with D unclear. The CDR3 region is CATSDSRAYEQFF. The DNA of the CDR3 is TGTGCCACCAGTGATTCACGGGCCTATGAGCAGTTCTTC.